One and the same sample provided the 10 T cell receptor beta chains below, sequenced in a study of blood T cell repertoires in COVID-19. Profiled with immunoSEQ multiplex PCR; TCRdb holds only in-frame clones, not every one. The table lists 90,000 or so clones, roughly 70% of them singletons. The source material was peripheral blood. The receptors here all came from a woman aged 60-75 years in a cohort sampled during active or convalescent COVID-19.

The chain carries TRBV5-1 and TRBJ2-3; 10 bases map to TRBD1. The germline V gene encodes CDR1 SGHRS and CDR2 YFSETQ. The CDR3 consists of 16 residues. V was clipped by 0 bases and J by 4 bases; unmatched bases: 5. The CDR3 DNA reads TGCGCCAGCAGCTTGGGGGCCGGGACAGGGGCAGATACGCAGTATTTT. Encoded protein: CASSLGAGTGADTQYF.

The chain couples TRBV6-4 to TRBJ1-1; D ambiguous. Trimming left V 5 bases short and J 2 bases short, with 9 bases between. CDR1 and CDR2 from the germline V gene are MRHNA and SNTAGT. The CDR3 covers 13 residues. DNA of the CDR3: TGTGCCAGCAGTCGGGAGGAAAACACTGAAGCTTTCTTT. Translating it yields CASSREENTEAFF.

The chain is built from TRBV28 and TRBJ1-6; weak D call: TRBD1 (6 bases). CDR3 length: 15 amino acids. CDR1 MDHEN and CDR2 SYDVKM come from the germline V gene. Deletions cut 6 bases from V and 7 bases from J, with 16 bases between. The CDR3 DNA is TGTGCCAGCAGAAAAGGACAGAATAAAAATTCACCCCTCCACTTT. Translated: CASRKGQNKNSPLHF.

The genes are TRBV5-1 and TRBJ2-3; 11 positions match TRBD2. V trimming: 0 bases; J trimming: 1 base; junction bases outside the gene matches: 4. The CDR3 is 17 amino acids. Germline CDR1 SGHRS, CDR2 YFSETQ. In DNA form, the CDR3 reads TGCGCCAGCAGCTTGGGCTCGACTAGCGGGGGCACAGATACGCAGTATTTT. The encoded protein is CASSLGSTSGGTDTQYF.

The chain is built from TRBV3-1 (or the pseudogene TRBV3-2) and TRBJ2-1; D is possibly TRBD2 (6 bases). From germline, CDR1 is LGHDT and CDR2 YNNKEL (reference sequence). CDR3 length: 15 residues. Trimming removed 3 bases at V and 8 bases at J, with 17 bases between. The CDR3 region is CASSHRDSAQDEQFF. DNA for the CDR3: TGTGCCAGCAGCCATCGGGACTCCGCTCAGGATGAGCAGTTCTTC.

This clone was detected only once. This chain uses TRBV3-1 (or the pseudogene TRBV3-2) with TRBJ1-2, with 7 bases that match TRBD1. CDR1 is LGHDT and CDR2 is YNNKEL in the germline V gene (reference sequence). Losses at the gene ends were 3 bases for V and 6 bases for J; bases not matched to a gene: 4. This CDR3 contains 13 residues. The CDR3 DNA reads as TGTGCCAGCAGCCACACAGGGGCGGATGGCTACACCTTC. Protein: CASSHTGADGYTF.

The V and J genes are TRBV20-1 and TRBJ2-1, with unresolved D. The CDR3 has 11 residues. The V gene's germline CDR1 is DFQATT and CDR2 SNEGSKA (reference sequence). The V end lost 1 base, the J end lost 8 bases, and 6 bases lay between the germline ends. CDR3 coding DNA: TGCAGTGCTAGAGCTCTCGATGAGCAGTTCTTC. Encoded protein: CSARALDEQFF.

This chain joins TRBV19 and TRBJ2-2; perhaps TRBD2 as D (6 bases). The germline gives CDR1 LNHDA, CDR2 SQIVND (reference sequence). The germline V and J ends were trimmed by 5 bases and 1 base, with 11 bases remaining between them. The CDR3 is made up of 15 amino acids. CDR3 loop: CASSGRDLNTGELFF. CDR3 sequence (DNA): TGTGCCAGTAGTGGACGGGACTTGAACACCGGGGAGCTGTTTTTT. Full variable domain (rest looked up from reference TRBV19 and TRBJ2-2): DGGITQSPKYLFRKEGQNVTLSCEQNLNHDAMYWYRQDPGQGLRLIYYSQIVNDFQKGDIAEGYSVSREKKESFPLTVTSAQKNPTAFYLCASSGRDLNTGELFFGEGSRLTVL.

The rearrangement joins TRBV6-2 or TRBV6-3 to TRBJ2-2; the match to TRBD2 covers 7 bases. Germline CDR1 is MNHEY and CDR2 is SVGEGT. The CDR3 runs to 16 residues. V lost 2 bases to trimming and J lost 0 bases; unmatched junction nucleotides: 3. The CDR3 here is CASSYVLATNTGELFF. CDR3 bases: TGTGCCAGCAGTTACGTACTAGCGACGAACACCGGGGAGCTGTTTTTT.

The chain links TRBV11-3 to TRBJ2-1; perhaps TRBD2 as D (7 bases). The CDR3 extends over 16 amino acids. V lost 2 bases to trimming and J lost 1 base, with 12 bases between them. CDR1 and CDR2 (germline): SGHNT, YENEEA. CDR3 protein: CASSLRAGASYNEQFF. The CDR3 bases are TGTGCCAGCAGCTTACGTGCGGGGGCTTCCTACAATGAGCAGTTCTTC.